This T cell receptor beta chain comes out of a study of T cell clones after liver transplantation. Overall study context: As an antigen-independent comparator, third-party-reactive TCRbeta sequences came from pre-transplant mixed lymphocyte reactions. Standard immunosuppression, with no induction, continued until 12-24 months after transplant. Timepoints were pre-transplant, pre-withdrawal, and after withdrawal was completed or failed.

Broader study findings: Compared with third party-reactive sequences, donor-reactive ones declined more, independent of withdrawal success.

Clones were sequenced by immunoSEQ multiplex PCR, and TCRdb holds only the in-frame ones, with some missing. Here the sample spans some 9,500 clones, approximately 72% being singletons. Trimming shortened V by 5 bases and J by 13 bases, and 18 bases separated the two germline ends. From germline, CDR1 is MGHRA and CDR2 YSYEKL. This CDR3 comprises 13 residues. Worth noting for this clone: Its specificity is unknown.

The source material was CD8+ T cells from blood, sampled at the approximately 16-month timepoint. The origin of this receptor is a human patient who received a liver transplant. Some of these T cells may belong to the graft donor. This chain connects TRBV4-1 to TRBJ2-1, with D perhaps matching TRBD2 (6 bases). CDR3 DNA: TGCGCCAGCAGCTCGGGACTCAAGGAGGCCCAGTTCTTC. Translation gives CASSSGLKEAQFF.